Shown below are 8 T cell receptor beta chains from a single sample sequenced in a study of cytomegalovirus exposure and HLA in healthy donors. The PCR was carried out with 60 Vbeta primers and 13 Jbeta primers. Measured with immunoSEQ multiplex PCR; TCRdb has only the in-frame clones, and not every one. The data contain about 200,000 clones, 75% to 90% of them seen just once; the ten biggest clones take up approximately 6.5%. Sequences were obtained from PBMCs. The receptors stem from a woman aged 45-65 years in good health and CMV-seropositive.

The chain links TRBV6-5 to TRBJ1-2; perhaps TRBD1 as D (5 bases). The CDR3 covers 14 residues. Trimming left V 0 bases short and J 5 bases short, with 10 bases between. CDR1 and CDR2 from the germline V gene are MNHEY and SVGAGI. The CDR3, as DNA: TGTGCCAGCAGTTACTCGAAAAGGGGATATGGCTACACCTTC. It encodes CASSYSKRGYGYTF.

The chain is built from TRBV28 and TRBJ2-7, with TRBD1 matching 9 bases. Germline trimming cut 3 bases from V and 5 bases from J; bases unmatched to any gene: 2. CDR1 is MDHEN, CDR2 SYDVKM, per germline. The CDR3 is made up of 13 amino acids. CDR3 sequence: CASSFGQGNEQYF. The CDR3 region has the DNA TGTGCCAGCAGTTTCGGACAGGGGAACGAGCAGTACTTC.

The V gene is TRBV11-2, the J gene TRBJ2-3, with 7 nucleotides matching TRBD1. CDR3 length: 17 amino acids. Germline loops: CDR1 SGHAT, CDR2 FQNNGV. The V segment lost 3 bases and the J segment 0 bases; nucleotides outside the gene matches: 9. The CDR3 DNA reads TGTGCCAGCAGCTTGGGGACAGTCCATCCCAGCACAGATACGCAGTATTTT. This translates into CASSLGTVHPSTDTQYF.

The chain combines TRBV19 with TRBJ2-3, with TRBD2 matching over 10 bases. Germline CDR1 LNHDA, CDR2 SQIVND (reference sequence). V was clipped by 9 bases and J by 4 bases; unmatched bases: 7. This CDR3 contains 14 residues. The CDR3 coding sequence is TGTGCCAGCAAGCGGGAGGGAGTCGCAGATACGCAGTATTTT. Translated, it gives CASKREGVADTQYF.

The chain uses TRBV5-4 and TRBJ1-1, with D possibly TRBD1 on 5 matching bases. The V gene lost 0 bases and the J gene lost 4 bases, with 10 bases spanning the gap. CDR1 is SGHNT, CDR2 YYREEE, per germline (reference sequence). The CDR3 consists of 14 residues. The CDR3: CASSLDLGGTEAFF. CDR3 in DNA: TGTGCCAGCAGCTTGGATTTGGGGGGCACTGAAGCTTTCTTT.

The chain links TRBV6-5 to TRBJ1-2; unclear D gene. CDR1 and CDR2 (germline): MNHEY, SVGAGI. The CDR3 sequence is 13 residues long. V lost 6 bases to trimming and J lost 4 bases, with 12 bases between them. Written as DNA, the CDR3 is TGTGCCAGCAGATCCGGGAGCTTCTATGGCTACACCTTC. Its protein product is CASRSGSFYGYTF.

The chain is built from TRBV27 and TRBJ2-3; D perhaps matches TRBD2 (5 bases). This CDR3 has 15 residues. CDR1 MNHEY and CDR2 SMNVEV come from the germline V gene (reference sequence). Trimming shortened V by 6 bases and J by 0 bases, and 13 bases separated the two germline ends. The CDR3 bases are TGTGCCAGCAGCCGGACTTCAACTAGCACAGATACGCAGTATTTT. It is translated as CASSRTSTSTDTQYF.

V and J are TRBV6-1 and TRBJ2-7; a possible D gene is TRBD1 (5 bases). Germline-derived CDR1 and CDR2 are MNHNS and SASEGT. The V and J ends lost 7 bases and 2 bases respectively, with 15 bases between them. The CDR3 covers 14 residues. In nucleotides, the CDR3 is TGTGCCAGCACTCTTAGGGGCGAAACCTACGAGCAGTACTTC. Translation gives CASTLRGETYEQYF.